This entry lists 7 T cell receptor beta chains sequenced from one sample in a study of blood T cell repertoires in COVID-19. TCRdb's copy holds only in-frame clones and misses some; the assay was immunoSEQ multiplex PCR. Of about 350,000 clones detected, under 95% appear once; the ten largest clones hold 2.5% to 4%. The specimen sequenced was peripheral blood. Receptors originate from a woman aged 18 to 35 who had recovered from COVID-19.

The rearrangement links TRBV23-1 to TRBJ2-7; TRBD1 agrees at 7 bases. TRBV23-1 is designated an ORF whose function remains uncertain. J lost 4 bases, V lost 7 bases, and 7 bases had no gene match. The CDR3 contains 13 residues. Here the CDR3 reads CASIGDSLYEQYV. The CDR3 DNA reads as TGCGCCAGCATTGGGGACAGCCTATACGAGCAGTACGTC.

The V gene is TRBV21-1, the J gene TRBJ2-7; the D call of TRBD1 is as the table states it, not checked on the DNA. TRBV21-1 is classified as a pseudogene. The CDR3 extends over 14 amino acids. The CDR3, as DNA: TGTGCCAGCAGCCTCCGGGACACTGGATACGAGCAGTACGTC. Translation gives CASSLRDTGYEQYV.

On this clone itself: At one end, the junction sequence differs from germline, possibly due to a read error. The chain is built from TRBV10-3 and TRBJ1-2, with D hard to call. The CDR3 is made up of 12 amino acids. The germline V gene encodes CDR1 ENHRY and CDR2 SYGVKD. CDR3 bases: TGTGCCATCAGAAGAGGTAGCTATGACTACACCTTC. It translates to CAIRRGSYDYTF.

J is TRBJ2-1 and V is TRBV6-1, with 7 bases that match TRBD2. Germline lookup yields CDR1 MNHNS and CDR2 SASEGT. The CDR3 runs to 16 residues. The V segment lost 4 bases and the J segment 3 bases; nucleotides outside the gene matches: 9. The CDR3 is CASSGGRDYRYNEQFF. Written as DNA, the CDR3 is TGTGCCAGCAGTGGGGGCCGGGACTACCGCTACAATGAGCAGTTCTTC.

This rearrangement joins TRBV4-3 to TRBJ2-1, with a tentative D call TRBD2 (5 bases). Trimming left V 0 bases short and J 4 bases short, with 7 bases between. Germline assignment: CDR1 LGHNA and CDR2 YSLEER. The CDR3 has 14 residues. The CDR3 DNA reads as TGCGCCAGCAGCCAAGATGGGGAGTACAATGAGCAGTTCTTC. Its translation: CASSQDGEYNEQFF.

Details on this clone: Mismatch with germline at one junction end may stem from a read error. The chain employs TRBV20-1 and TRBJ2-1, with TRBD2 identical over 9 bases. The CDR3 length is 10 residues. The germline gives CDR1 DFQATT, CDR2 SNEGSKA (reference sequence). In DNA form, the CDR3 reads TGTTCTAGCGGGAAGGATGAGCAGTTCTTC. It specifies CSSGKDEQFF.

The chain is built from TRBV10-3 and TRBJ1-6; D unresolved. The CDR3 runs 16 residues. CDR1 is ENHRY and CDR2 is SYGVKD in the germline V gene. V dropped 4 bases and J dropped 1 base, with 11 bases sitting between them. The CDR3 DNA sequence: TGTGCCATCAGTGCCCTAATGGTTTCCTATAATTCACCCCTCCACTTT. Its protein product is CAISALMVSYNSPLHF.